Included here is one T cell receptor (beta chain) sequence, with context. Its target is unknown. The sample is drawn from a study of T cell repertoires in cytomegalovirus infection. Study details: HLA-B-restricted CMV epitopes that are well studied were used alongside recently identified HLA-C-restricted ones. Public TCR beta signatures were indicative of both CMV infection and a matching HLA type.

Broader study findings: Ex vivo, HLA-C-restricted CMV-specific TCR beta clonotypes prevailed over the rest of the response.

Per the germline V gene, CDR1 is SGHDN and CDR2 is FVKESK. V lost 4 bases to trimming and J lost 2 bases; unmatched junction nucleotides: 6. The CDR3 loop spans 16 amino acids. TCRdb analysed the reads with MiXCR anew, one entry per CDR3 protein. This sample has about 360,000 distinct CDR3 sequences, with roughly a third found just once. The rearrangement links TRBV14 to TRBJ2-1, with TRBD2 matching over 9 bases. The origin of this receptor is a human donor in good health (CMV status not recorded). Some clones in this sample may be carry-over from other donors' samples. Specimen: cultured PBMCs, collected from culture after CMV antigen stimulation. CDR3 sequence (DNA): TGTGCCAGCAGCCTCCCGGGACTAGCTACCTACAATGAGCAGTTCTTC. This sequence encodes CASSLPGLATYNEQFF. Full variable domain (missing parts from reference TRBV14 and TRBJ2-1): EAGVTQFPSHSVIEKGQTVTLRCDPISGHDNLYWYRRVMGKEIKFLLHFVKESKQDESGMPNNRFLAERTGGTYSTLKVQPAELEDSGVYFCASSLPGLATYNEQFFGPGTRLTVL.